Sequencing of this T cell receptor beta chain was carried out in a study of blood T cells in healthy people across ages. Regarding this clonotype: At one end the junction does not follow the germline gene, possibly because of a read error.

The CDR3 is 16 amino acids. Per the germline V gene, CDR1 is SEHNR and CDR2 is FQNEAQ (reference sequence). Next came a second PCR, run for about 6 to 12 cycles, which used a sample-barcoded 5' primer along with a J-beta primer mix. The template-switch adaptor, which had 12 random nucleotides, put a tag on each cDNA molecule. Every sample produced at least 2.5 million CDR3-containing paired-end reads. TCRdb reprocessed the 5' RACE reads with MiXCR, giving one entry per CDR3 protein. Of some 1.5 million distinct CDR3 sequences listed, roughly 27% are singletons. The rearrangement joins TRBV7-9 to TRBJ2-1, with 9 nucleotides matching TRBD2. The sample taken for sequencing was blood. The TCR sequence derives from a woman aged 25 to 39 in good health. The CDR3 protein is CASSYAGGPLYSEQFF. In nucleotides, the CDR3 is TGTGCCAGCAGTTACGCGGGGGGGCCACTTTACAGTGAGCAGTTCTTC.